This TCR beta chain came from a study of OX40 agonist ivuxolimab in advanced cancers. Study background: Treatment of patients was with ivuxolimab, an agonistic anti-OX40 (CD134) antibody. A male proportion of about 80% was recorded, with mean age about 54 years and range about 20 to 79. Three dose-escalation patients had partial responses: one with hepatocellular carcinoma and two with cutaneous melanoma. People who had prior anti-PD-1, anti-PD-L1 or anti-CTLA-4 therapy could take part, and about 40% had some.

Produced via immunoSEQ multiplex PCR; TCRdb's table is partial and in-frame only. This table holds 65,000 to 70,000 clones, 90% found once. In germline, CDR1 is LNHDA, CDR2 SQIVND (reference sequence). Trimming cost V 10 bases and J 5 bases, with 12 bases left between them. This CDR3 has 12 residues. The TCR originated in an adult with an advanced solid tumor such as melanoma, head and neck, liver or kidney cancer. The V gene is TRBV19, the J gene TRBJ1-5, with D perhaps matching TRBD1 (5 bases). Here the sequenced sample was CD4+ or CD8+ T cells sorted from blood, taken in a trial of the OX40 agonist ivuxolimab. DNA of the CDR3: TGTGCCACTCGGGACCGGTATCAGCCCCAGCATTTT. As protein: CATRDRYQPQHF.